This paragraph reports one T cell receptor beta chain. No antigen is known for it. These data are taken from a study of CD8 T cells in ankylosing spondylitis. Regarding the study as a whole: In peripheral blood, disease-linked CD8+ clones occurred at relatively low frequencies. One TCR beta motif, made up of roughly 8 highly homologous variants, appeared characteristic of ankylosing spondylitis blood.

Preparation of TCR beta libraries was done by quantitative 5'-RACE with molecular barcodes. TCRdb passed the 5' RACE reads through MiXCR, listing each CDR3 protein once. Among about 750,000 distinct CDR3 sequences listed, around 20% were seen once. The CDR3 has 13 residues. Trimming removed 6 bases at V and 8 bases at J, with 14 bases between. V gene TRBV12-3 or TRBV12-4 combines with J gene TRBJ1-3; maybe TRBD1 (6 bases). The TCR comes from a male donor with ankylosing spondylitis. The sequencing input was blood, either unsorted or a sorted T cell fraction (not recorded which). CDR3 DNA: TGTGCCAGCAGCTACGACAGGTGGGACACCATATATTTT. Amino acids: CASSYDRWDTIYF.